Sequencing of this T cell receptor beta chain was carried out in a study of blood T cell repertoires in COVID-19. Study as a whole: Sites across the United States, Italy and Spain contributed samples from acute and convalescent COVID-19. The cDNA or gDNA used as material had been derived from T cells, B-cell-depleted T cells, or PBMCs.

The CDR3 length is 14 residues. V was pared by 5 bases and J by 6 bases, with 6 bases of the junction left unmatched. The germline V gene encodes CDR1 LNHDA and CDR2 SQIVND (reference sequence). The authors' processing: From reference gene primer amplification, estimates of nucleated cell counts were derived. Libraries were prepared by immunoSEQ multiplex PCR; TCRdb keeps only in-frame clonotypes and omits some of them. V and J calls plus clone size are reproduced from that table; the DNA served to infer D and trimming. The table has around 200,000 clones, about 90% seen once. What was sequenced was peripheral blood. The sequence was obtained from a man aged 40-49 years with active or convalescent COVID-19. The V and J genes are TRBV19 and TRBJ1-5, with 8 bases fitting TRBD1. The CDR3, as DNA: TGTGCCAGTAGTTCACCGGGACAGGCTCAGCCCCAGCATTTT. Encoded protein: CASSSPGQAQPQHF.